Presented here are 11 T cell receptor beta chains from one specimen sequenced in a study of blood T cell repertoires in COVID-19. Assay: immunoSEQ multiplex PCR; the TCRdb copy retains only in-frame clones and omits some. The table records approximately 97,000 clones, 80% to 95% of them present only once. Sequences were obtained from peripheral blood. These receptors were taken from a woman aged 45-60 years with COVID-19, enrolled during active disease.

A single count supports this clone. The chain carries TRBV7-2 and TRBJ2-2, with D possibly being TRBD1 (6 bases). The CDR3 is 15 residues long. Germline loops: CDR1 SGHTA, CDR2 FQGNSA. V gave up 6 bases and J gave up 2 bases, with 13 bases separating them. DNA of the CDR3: TGTGCCAGCAGTCTCCAGGGGACCAACACCGGGGAGCTGTTTTTT. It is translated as CASSLQGTNTGELFF.

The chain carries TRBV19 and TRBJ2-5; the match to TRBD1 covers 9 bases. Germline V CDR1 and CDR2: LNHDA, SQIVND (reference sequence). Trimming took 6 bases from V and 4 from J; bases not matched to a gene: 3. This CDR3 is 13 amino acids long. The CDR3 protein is CASRPTGGETQYF. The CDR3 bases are TGTGCCAGTAGACCGACAGGGGGAGAGACCCAGTACTTC.

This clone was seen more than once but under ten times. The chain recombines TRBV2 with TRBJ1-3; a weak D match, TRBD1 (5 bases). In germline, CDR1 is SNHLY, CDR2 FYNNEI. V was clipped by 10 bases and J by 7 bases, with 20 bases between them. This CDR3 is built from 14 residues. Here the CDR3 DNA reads TGTGCCATAACCGAGGCCACAGGAGTTAACACCATATATTTT. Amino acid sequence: CAITEATGVNTIYF.

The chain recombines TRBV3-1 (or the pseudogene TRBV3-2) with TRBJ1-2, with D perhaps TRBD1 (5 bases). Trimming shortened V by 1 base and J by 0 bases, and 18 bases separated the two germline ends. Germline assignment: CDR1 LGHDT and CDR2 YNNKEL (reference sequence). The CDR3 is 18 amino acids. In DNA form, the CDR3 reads TGTGCCAGCAGCCAAGTTCGGGGGTCGGGGAAACCTAACTATGGCTACACCTTC. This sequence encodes CASSQVRGSGKPNYGYTF.

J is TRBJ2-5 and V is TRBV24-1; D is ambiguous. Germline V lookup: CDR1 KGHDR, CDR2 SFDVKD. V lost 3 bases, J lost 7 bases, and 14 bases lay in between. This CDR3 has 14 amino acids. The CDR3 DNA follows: TGTGCCACCAGTGATCCGACACCGCCTGGGACCCAGTACTTC. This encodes CATSDPTPPGTQYF.

This CDR3 is CATSDLRSSGGPDTQYF. DNA of the CDR3: TGTGCCACCAGTGATTTGCGGTCTAGCGGGGGTCCAGATACGCAGTATTTT. V and J are TRBV24-1 and TRBJ2-3; 10 positions match TRBD2. V was clipped by 0 bases and J by 4 bases; unmatched bases: 6. The CDR3 consists of 17 residues. Germline V CDR1 and CDR2: KGHDR, SFDVKD.

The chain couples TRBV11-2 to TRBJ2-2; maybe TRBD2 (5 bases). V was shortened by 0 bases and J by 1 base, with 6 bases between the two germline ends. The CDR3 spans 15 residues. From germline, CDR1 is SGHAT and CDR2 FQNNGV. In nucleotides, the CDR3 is TGTGCCAGCAGCTTAGATGGACTGAACACCGGGGAGCTGTTTTTT. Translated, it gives CASSLDGLNTGELFF.

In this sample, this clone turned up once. The chain's CDR3 is CASSKPPQGWGQPQHF. In nucleotides, the CDR3 is TGTGCCAGCAGCAAACCCCCGCAGGGTTGGGGTCAGCCCCAGCATTTT. The V gene is TRBV21-1, the J gene TRBJ1-5; no check of the table's D call, TRBD1, against the DNA was made. TRBV21-1 corresponds to a pseudogene. There are 16 residues in the CDR3.

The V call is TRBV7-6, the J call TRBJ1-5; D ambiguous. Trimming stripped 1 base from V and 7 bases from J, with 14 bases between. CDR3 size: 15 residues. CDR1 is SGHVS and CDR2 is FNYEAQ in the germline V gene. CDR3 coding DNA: TGTGCCAGCAGCTTAGTTGGGAGGGTCGGCCAGCCCCAGCATTTT. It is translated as CASSLVGRVGQPQHF.

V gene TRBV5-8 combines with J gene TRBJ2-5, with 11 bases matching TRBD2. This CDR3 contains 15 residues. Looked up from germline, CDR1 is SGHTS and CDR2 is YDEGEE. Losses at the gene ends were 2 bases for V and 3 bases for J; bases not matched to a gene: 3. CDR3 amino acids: CASSFSGGAEETQYF. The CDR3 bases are TGTGCCAGCAGCTTTAGCGGGGGGGCCGAAGAGACCCAGTACTTC.

CDR3 in DNA: TGTGCCAGCAGTCGAGCCGCCAATGAGCAGTTCTTC. Amino acid sequence: CASSRAANEQFF. The J gene is TRBJ2-1, the V gene TRBV6-5; no firm D call. The V gene lost 5 bases and the J gene lost 6 bases, with 8 bases spanning the gap. CDR1 is MNHEY and CDR2 is SVGAGI in the germline V gene. The CDR3 sequence is 12 residues long.